The 8 T cell receptor beta chains below come from one sample, sequenced in a study of a mutant IDH1 vaccine in newly diagnosed glioma. No antigen is known for these receptors. Here immunoSEQ multiplex PCR was the method, and the copy in TCRdb shows in-frame clones only, minus some. Altogether 50,000 to 70,000 clones are present, over 70% being singletons, with the ten largest covering approximately 12%. The sample's time point: week 23, last vaccination. The study gave 300 ug of mutant IDH1 20-mer peptide per vaccine dose, with topical imiquimod. The specimen comprised PBMCs, sampled from a glioma patient whose treatment included an IDH1 peptide vaccine. Receptor source: a man aged 18 to 35 with glioma.

This rearrangement joins TRBV27 to TRBJ2-1; 10 positions agree with TRBD1. The germline V gene has CDR1 MNHEY and CDR2 SMNVEV (reference sequence). With V trimmed by 6 bases and J by 8 bases, 10 bases remained unmatched. The CDR3 is made up of 15 amino acids. The CDR3 protein is CASRATGGASYEQFF. The CDR3 coding sequence is TGTGCCAGCAGGGCGACAGGGGGCGCAAGTTATGAGCAGTTCTTC.

The chain couples TRBV11-3 to TRBJ2-7; 7 nucleotides match TRBD1. The CDR3 is 15 residues long. V shed 5 bases, J shed 1 base, and the junction held 8 bases outside the gene matches. Germline lookup yields CDR1 SGHNT and CDR2 YENEEA. In nucleotides, the CDR3 is TGTGCCAGCAGCCCCACGACAGGGAAGTCCTACGAGCAGTACTTC. This sequence encodes CASSPTTGKSYEQYF.

The chain couples TRBV13 to TRBJ1-1, with 7 bases identical to TRBD1. The germline V gene has CDR1 PRHDT and CDR2 FYEKMQ (reference sequence). The trim removed 5 bases at V and 7 bases at J, leaving 10 bases unmatched. The CDR3 sequence is 14 residues long. In DNA form, the CDR3 reads TGTGCCAGCAGCCGAGGACAGGCTAGGGATGAAGCTTTCTTT. Amino acid sequence: CASSRGQARDEAFF.

The table lists this clone with a few counts. The chain is built from TRBV7-8 and TRBJ1-5; D is possibly TRBD1 (5 bases). CDR1 is SGHVS and CDR2 is FQNEAQ in the germline V gene. The CDR3 spans 15 residues. Trimming cost V 1 base and J 6 bases, with 13 bases left between them. CDR3 sequence: CASSLGLRDTQPQHF. In DNA, the CDR3 is TGTGCCAGCAGCTTAGGCCTCAGGGATACTCAGCCCCAGCATTTT.

The chain recombines TRBV4-3 with TRBJ2-2; the D is unclear. V lost 1 base and J lost 3, with 3 bases in between. CDR1 LGHNA and CDR2 YSLEER come from the germline V gene. The CDR3 is made up of 13 amino acids. The CDR3 is CASSQGYTGELFF. DNA of the CDR3: TGCGCCAGCAGCCAAGGCTACACCGGGGAGCTGTTTTTT.

The genes are TRBV7-3 and TRBJ2-6; D uncertain. Trimming cost V 5 bases and J 3 bases, with 11 bases left between them. Germline V gives CDR1 SGHTA, CDR2 FQGTGA. The CDR3 consists of 15 residues. This CDR3 reads CASSPPVGGANVLTF. CDR3 coding DNA: TGTGCCAGCAGCCCTCCAGTTGGTGGGGCCAACGTCCTGACTTTC. Combining the CDR3 with reference TRBV7-3 and TRBJ2-6 gives the whole variable domain GAGVSQTPSNKVTEKGKYVELRCDPISGHTALYWYRQSLGQGPEFLIYFQGTGAADDSGLPNDRFFAVRPEGSVSTLKIQRTERGDSAVYLCASSPPVGGANVLTFGAGSRLTVL.

Here the CDR3 DNA reads TGTGCCACCAGCCCGAAGTGGTCTAGCGAGAAGGGGTTCGAGCAGTACTTC. It yields the protein CATSPKWSSEKGFEQYF. The rearrangement uses TRBV15 and TRBJ2-7; D may be TRBD2 (6 bases). CDR1 is LNHNV and CDR2 is YYDKDF in the germline V gene (reference sequence). The germline V and J ends were trimmed by 5 bases and 6 bases, with 26 bases remaining between them. The CDR3 spans 17 residues.

This chain connects TRBV5-1 to TRBJ1-1, with TRBD1 as a possible D gene (6 bases). This CDR3 has 16 residues. V was cut by 5 bases and J by 5 bases, with 22 bases left in between. Germline V gene sequence: CDR1 SGHRS, CDR2 YFSETQ. For the CDR3, the DNA is TGCGCCAGCAGTTCACAAGCCGGGGGCGCGGGGACTGAAGCTTTCTTT. Translating it yields CASSSQAGGAGTEAFF.